The sequence of this T cell receptor beta chain was determined in a study of blood T cell repertoires in COVID-19. The V gene's germline CDR1 is SGHKS and CDR2 YYEKEE (reference sequence). CDR3 size: 15 residues. V lost 6 bases, J lost 2 bases, and 15 bases lay in between. This study enrolled people aged about 18 to 100 from about 24 US geographic areas. Recovered status in Cohort 3 required two negative PCRs, clearance, or symptom resolution. Using immunoSEQ multiplex PCR, the repertoire was profiled, and TCRdb retains in-frame clones only, with some absent. The data hold 350,000 to 450,000 clones, with 85% to 90% observed a single time.

The sequenced material came from PBMCs or T cells enriched from blood (not recorded which). This chain connects TRBV5-5 to TRBJ2-1, with a tentative D call TRBD1 (6 bases). This clonotype was sampled from a man aged 25-40 years who had recovered from COVID-19. Here the CDR3 reads CASTLQGPPYNEQFF. DNA of the CDR3: TGTGCCAGCACACTTCAGGGGCCACCCTACAATGAGCAGTTCTTC.